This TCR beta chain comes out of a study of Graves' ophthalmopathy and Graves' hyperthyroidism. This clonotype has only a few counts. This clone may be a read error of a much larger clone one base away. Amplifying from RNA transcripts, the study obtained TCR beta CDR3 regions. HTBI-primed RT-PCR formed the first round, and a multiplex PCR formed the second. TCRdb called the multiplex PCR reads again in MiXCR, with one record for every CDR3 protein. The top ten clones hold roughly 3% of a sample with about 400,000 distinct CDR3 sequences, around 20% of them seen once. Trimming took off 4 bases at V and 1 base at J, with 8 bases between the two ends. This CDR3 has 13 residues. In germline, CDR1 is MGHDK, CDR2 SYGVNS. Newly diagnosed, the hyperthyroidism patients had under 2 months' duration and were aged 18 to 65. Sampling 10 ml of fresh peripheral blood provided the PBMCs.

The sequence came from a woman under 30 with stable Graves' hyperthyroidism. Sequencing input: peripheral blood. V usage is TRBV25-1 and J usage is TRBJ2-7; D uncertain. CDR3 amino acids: CASSVARSYEQYF. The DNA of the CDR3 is TGTGCCAGCAGTGTGGCGCGGTCCTACGAGCAGTACTTC.